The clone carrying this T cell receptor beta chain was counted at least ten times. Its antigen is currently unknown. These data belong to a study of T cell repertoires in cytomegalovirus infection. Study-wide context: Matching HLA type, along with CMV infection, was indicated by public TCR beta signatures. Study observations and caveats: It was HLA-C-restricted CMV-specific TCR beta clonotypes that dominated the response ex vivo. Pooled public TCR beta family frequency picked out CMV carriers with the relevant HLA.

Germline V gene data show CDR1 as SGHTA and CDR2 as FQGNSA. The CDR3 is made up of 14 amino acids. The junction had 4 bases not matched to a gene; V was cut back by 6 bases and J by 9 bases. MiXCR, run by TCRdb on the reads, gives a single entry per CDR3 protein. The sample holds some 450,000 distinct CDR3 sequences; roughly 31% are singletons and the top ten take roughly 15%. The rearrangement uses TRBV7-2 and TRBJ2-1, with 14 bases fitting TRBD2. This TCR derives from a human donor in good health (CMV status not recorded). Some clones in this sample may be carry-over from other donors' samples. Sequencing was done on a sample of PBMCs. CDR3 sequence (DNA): TGTGCCAGCAGAGGACTAGCGGGGGGATCTGAGCAGTTCTTC. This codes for CASRGLAGGSEQFF.